This passage covers 29 T cell receptor beta chains from one sample sequenced in a study of beta chain features in type 1 diabetes. Of the isolated RNA, all was reverse transcribed, and so the sequenced material was expressed TCRB transcripts. Only in-frame clones appear in the TCRdb table, and some are missing; sequencing was by immunoSEQ multiplex PCR. The sample lists 600,000 to 650,000 clones, about 14% seen once, with 0.09% to 0.095% in the top ten. Sequencing was performed on naive CD4+ T cells from blood. The receptors here all came from a man aged 18 to 30 in good health.

The chain combines TRBV29-1 with TRBJ2-7; tentatively, D is TRBD1 (6 bases). This CDR3 has 19 residues. Germline CDR1 reads SQVTM; CDR2 reads ANQGSEA. Trimming took 1 base from V and 4 from J, leaving 29 bases between them. The CDR3 protein is CSVEAPGPGQGSSLYEQYF. CDR3 nucleotides: TGCAGCGTTGAAGCTCCTGGCCCAGGGCAGGGGAGTAGTTTGTACGAGCAGTACTTC.

The chain links TRBV5-1 to TRBJ2-7; possibly TRBD2 for D (5 bases). Germline V lookup: CDR1 SGHRS, CDR2 YFSETQ. The CDR3 length is 15 residues. The V and J ends lost 1 base and 1 base respectively, with 12 bases between them. The CDR3: CASSLNWRRSYEQYF. In nucleotides, the CDR3 is TGCGCCAGCAGCTTGAATTGGAGGAGGTCCTACGAGCAGTACTTC.

This clone occurred once. The chain recombines TRBV5-1 with TRBJ1-4; the D gene is possibly TRBD1 (6 bases). Germline lookup yields CDR1 SGHRS and CDR2 YFSETQ. The CDR3 extends over 16 amino acids. V was clipped by 4 bases and J by 5 bases, with 18 bases between them. The CDR3 DNA reads TGCGCCAGCAGCCGACACCAAGTAGGGACAAATGAAAAACTGTTTTTT. Protein product: CASSRHQVGTNEKLFF. The full variable domain, with the rest looked up from reference TRBV5-1 and TRBJ1-4, is KAGVTQTPRYLIKTRGQQVTLSCSPISGHRSVSWYQQTPGQGLQFLFEYFSETQRNKGNFPGRFSGRQFSNSRSEMNVSTLELGDSALYLCASSRHQVGTNEKLFFGSGTQLSVL.

This clone showed up just a few times. The rearrangement uses TRBV10-3 and TRBJ1-6; TRBD1 might be the D (5 bases). The CDR3 contains 13 residues. With 0 bases removed from V and 14 bases from J, the gap between germline ends came to 11 bases. CDR1 and CDR2 (germline): ENHRY, SYGVKD. CDR3 amino acids: CAISESGRVTLHF. The CDR3 nucleotides read TGTGCCATCAGTGAGTCGGGCAGGGTCACCCTCCACTTT.

This clone came up a few times. Other DNA sequences of this sample code for an identical CDR3. The chain couples TRBV5-1 to TRBJ2-7, with D perhaps TRBD1 (5 bases). The V and J ends lost 1 base and 1 base respectively, with 6 bases between them. The germline V gene has CDR1 SGHRS and CDR2 YFSETQ. The length of the CDR3 is 13 residues. CDR3 region: CASSLQGSYEQYF. In DNA form, the CDR3 reads TGCGCCAGCAGCTTGCAGGGTTCCTACGAGCAGTACTTC. Filled out from reference TRBV5-1 and TRBJ2-7, the complete variable domain reads KAGVTQTPRYLIKTRGQQVTLSCSPISGHRSVSWYQQTPGQGLQFLFEYFSETQRNKGNFPGRFSGRQFSNSRSEMNVSTLELGDSALYLCASSLQGSYEQYFGPGTRLTVT.

This clone was found a few times. This chain joins TRBV27 and TRBJ1-2; TRBD1 matches 9 bases. V trimming: 3 bases; J trimming: 3 bases; junction bases outside the gene matches: 2. The CDR3 contains 14 residues. Germline CDR1 reads MNHEY; CDR2 reads SMNVEV (reference sequence). The CDR3 DNA is TGTGCCAGCAGTTTCACAGGGGGCGACTATGGCTACACCTTC. Translated: CASSFTGGDYGYTF.

The V gene is TRBV9, the J gene TRBJ2-6; no definite D call. Trimming pared 0 bases from V and 3 bases from J, leaving 10 bases between. CDR3 length: 16 amino acids. Germline V gene data show CDR1 as SGDLS and CDR2 as YYNGEE. The CDR3 reads CASSVASPIGANVLTF. The DNA for the CDR3 is TGTGCCAGCAGCGTAGCCTCCCCTATTGGGGCCAACGTCCTGACTTTC.

This clone occurred a few times. V usage is TRBV7-2 and J usage is TRBJ2-7; TRBD1 aligns across 11 bases. With 0 bases clipped from V and 3 bases from J, the junction kept 1 base outside the gene matches. Germline CDR1 is SGHTA and CDR2 is FQGNSA. CDR3 length: 15 residues. CDR3 sequence: CASSLAGTGGYEQYF. CDR3 nucleotides: TGTGCCAGCAGCTTAGCGGGGACAGGGGGCTACGAGCAGTACTTC.

This clone was seen a few times. Other DNA sequences in the sample encode the same CDR3. The chain combines TRBV5-1 with TRBJ2-5; 7 bases match TRBD2. There are 14 residues in the CDR3. Germline trimming cut 0 bases from V and 2 bases from J; bases unmatched to any gene: 1. Germline V gives CDR1 SGHRS, CDR2 YFSETQ. CDR3 nucleotide sequence: TGCGCCAGCAGCTTGGGACTAGCTCAAGAGACCCAGTACTTC. It is translated as CASSLGLAQETQYF. Drawing the rest from reference TRBV5-1 and TRBJ2-5, the complete variable domain is KAGVTQTPRYLIKTRGQQVTLSCSPISGHRSVSWYQQTPGQGLQFLFEYFSETQRNKGNFPGRFSGRQFSNSRSEMNVSTLELGDSALYLCASSLGLAQETQYFGPGTRLLVL.

The rearrangement uses TRBV5-4 and TRBJ2-5, with a weak D call TRBD1 (5 bases). In germline, CDR1 is SGHNT, CDR2 YYREEE (reference sequence). The CDR3 has 15 amino acids. The ends were cut back, 5 bases at V and 3 bases at J, with 17 bases in the middle. CDR3 DNA sequence: TGTGCCAGCAGTCAATTGGGCAGGGTTAAAGAGACCCAGTACTTC. Translation: CASSQLGRVKETQYF.

There are a few counts of this clone. The chain is built from TRBV7-2 and TRBJ2-5; 10 bases match TRBD1. This CDR3 has 16 amino acids. J gave up 4 bases and V 1 base, and 6 bases lay outside the gene matches. CDR1 is SGHTA and CDR2 is FQGNSA in the germline V gene. The DNA for the CDR3 is TGTGCCAGCAGCTTAGAGGGACAGGGGAGGAGAGAGACCCAGTACTTC. Encoded protein: CASSLEGQGRRETQYF.

The chain combines TRBV6-5 with TRBJ1-1, with D tentatively TRBD1 (5 bases). This CDR3 has 13 residues. Trimming cost V 5 bases and J 5 bases, with 12 bases left between them. CDR1 and CDR2 from the germline V gene are MNHEY and SVGAGI. The CDR3: CASSPGPTTEAFF. CDR3 coding DNA: TGTGCCAGCAGTCCGGGACCGACGACTGAAGCTTTCTTT.

The chain employs TRBV19 and TRBJ2-5; 8 bases are a match to TRBD2. Germline CDR1 is LNHDA and CDR2 is SQIVND (reference sequence). The trim removed 7 bases at V and 0 bases at J, leaving 10 bases unmatched. CDR3 length equals 16 residues. The CDR3, as DNA: TGTGCCAGTACGCTCCGTGGCGGGGGGAACCAAGAGACCCAGTACTTC. It encodes CASTLRGGGNQETQYF.

This clone was picked up a small number of times. V is TRBV9 and J is TRBJ2-6; no firm D call. Germline assignment: CDR1 SGDLS and CDR2 YYNGEE. CDR3 length: 16 amino acids. Trimming took off 0 bases at V and 0 bases at J, with 7 bases between the two ends. The CDR3 nucleotides are TGTGCCAGCAGCGTAGATGGGGACTCTGGGGCCAACGTCCTGACTTTC. Residues: CASSVDGDSGANVLTF.

The chain links TRBV11-2 to TRBJ2-5, with TRBD1 identical over 8 bases. Trimming at V came to 5 bases and at J to 8 bases, leaving 13 bases not matched to a gene. The length of the CDR3 is 15 residues. The germline gives CDR1 SGHAT, CDR2 FQNNGV. CDR3 sequence reads: CASSLLGQGKVTQYF. In DNA, the CDR3 is TGTGCCAGCAGCCTACTAGGACAGGGTAAAGTTACCCAGTACTTC.

V usage is TRBV7-9 and J usage is TRBJ2-7, with 8 bases aligning to TRBD2. V lost 5 bases and J lost 2; bases outside the gene matches: 5. CDR1 is SEHNR and CDR2 is FQNEAQ in the germline V gene (reference sequence). The CDR3 sequence is 14 residues long. The CDR3 DNA is TGTGCCAGCAGCCGAGCGGGGGATACCTACGAGCAGTACTTC. It encodes CASSRAGDTYEQYF.

The rearrangement joins TRBV5-4 to TRBJ2-3; 11 nucleotides agree with TRBD1. Germline CDR1 and CDR2: SGHNT and YYREEE (reference sequence). This CDR3 is 17 amino acids long. J gave up 6 bases and V 4 bases, and 13 bases lay outside the gene matches. The CDR3 spells CASSTDRGLGVADTQYF. The CDR3 coding sequence is TGTGCCAGCAGCACGGACAGGGGGCTGGGGGTGGCCGATACGCAGTATTTT.

This clone was seen only a few times. The gene calls are TRBV4-3 and TRBJ2-7, with TRBD2 identical over 13 bases. This CDR3 has 15 amino acids. Germline CDR1 LGHNA, CDR2 YSLEER. The ends lost 3 bases at V and 4 bases at J; junction bases unmatched: 3. The CDR3 reads CASSQRTSGSYEQYF. DNA for the CDR3: TGCGCCAGCAGCCAGAGGACTAGCGGGAGTTACGAGCAGTACTTC.

The J gene is TRBJ2-7, the V gene TRBV4-2; 7 nucleotides agree with TRBD2. The CDR3 is made up of 16 amino acids. CDR1 and CDR2 from the germline V gene are LGHNA and YNFKEQ. With 0 bases clipped from V and 0 bases from J, the junction kept 5 bases outside the gene matches. The CDR3 nucleotides read TGTGCCAGCAGCCAAGAGGGATCGGGAGGCTCCTACGAGCAGTACTTC. It yields the protein CASSQEGSGGSYEQYF.

The rearrangement uses TRBV7-2 and TRBJ2-7; TRBD2 aligns across 13 bases. Unmatched junction bases numbered 5, after V lost 6 bases and J lost 0 bases. The CDR3 is 16 amino acids. Germline CDR1 SGHTA, CDR2 FQGNSA. Here the CDR3 DNA reads TGTGCCAGCAGTCCCAGACTAGCGGGGGGCTCCTACGAGCAGTACTTC. Protein sequence: CASSPRLAGGSYEQYF.

There are a few counts of this clone. The genes are TRBV7-2 and TRBJ2-3, with a tentative D call TRBD1 (7 bases). The V end was cut by 2 bases, the J end by 2 bases, with 14 bases between. The CDR3 totals 16 residues. Germline V gives CDR1 SGHTA, CDR2 FQGNSA. This CDR3 reads CASSLQGGGFTDTQYF. In nucleotides, the CDR3 is TGTGCCAGCAGCTTACAGGGGGGTGGTTTCACAGATACGCAGTATTTT.

The chain carries TRBV6-6 and TRBJ2-1; D remains ambiguous. V dropped 2 bases and J dropped 6 bases, with 11 bases sitting between them. The CDR3 covers 14 residues. Germline V gene data show CDR1 as MNHNY and CDR2 as SVGAGI (reference sequence). The CDR3 protein is CASSYPPRGNEQFF. The CDR3 DNA is TGTGCCAGCAGTTACCCCCCTCGTGGCAATGAGCAGTTCTTC.

V gene TRBV9 combines with J gene TRBJ2-7, with D possibly TRBD2 on 6 matching bases. Germline V gives CDR1 SGDLS, CDR2 YYNGEE. The CDR3 loop spans 15 amino acids. V gave up 0 bases and J gave up 2 bases, with 12 bases separating them. This chain's CDR3 is CASSVAGDGAYEQYF. Here the CDR3 DNA reads TGTGCCAGCAGCGTAGCGGGGGACGGAGCCTACGAGCAGTACTTC.

The gene calls are TRBV5-1 and TRBJ1-1, with a possible D match to TRBD1 (5 bases). This CDR3 has 14 residues. Trimming left V 0 bases short and J 4 bases short, with 10 bases between. The V gene's germline CDR1 is SGHRS and CDR2 YFSETQ. CDR3 DNA: TGCGCCAGCAGCTTGGGACAGACTTCCACTGAAGCTTTCTTT. Protein product: CASSLGQTSTEAFF.

V usage is TRBV18 and J usage is TRBJ2-7, with D maybe TRBD1 (6 bases). V shed 4 bases and J shed 7 bases, with 17 bases lying between them. CDR3 length equals 14 residues. CDR1 KGHSH and CDR2 LQKENI come from the germline V gene. The CDR3 nucleotides are TGTGCCAGCTCACTCCTTGGACAGCCTGATGAGCAGTACTTC. Residues: CASSLLGQPDEQYF. Using reference TRBV18 and TRBJ2-7 for the parts outside the CDR3, the full variable domain is NAGVMQNPRHLVRRRGQEARLRCSPMKGHSHVYWYRQLPEEGLKFMVYLQKENIIDESGMPKERFSAEFPKEGPSILRIQQVVRGDSAAYFCASSLLGQPDEQYFGPGTRLTVT.

This clone was counted a few times. The chain couples TRBV19 to TRBJ2-4; the D gene could be TRBD1 or TRBD2 (5 bases each). The CDR3 is 14 residues long. The V and J ends lost 5 bases and 4 bases respectively, with 12 bases between them. CDR1 and CDR2 (germline): LNHDA, SQIVND (reference sequence). The CDR3 DNA is TGTGCCAGTAGTGATGGGACGAGGAAAAACATTCAGTACTTC. Encoded protein: CASSDGTRKNIQYF.

This clone was observed a few times. The rearrangement uses TRBV6-6 and TRBJ2-5; tentative D call: TRBD2 (6 bases). The CDR3 runs to 16 residues. Germline V lookup: CDR1 MNHNY, CDR2 SVGAGI (reference sequence). Trimming took off 5 bases at V and 1 base at J, with 17 bases between the two ends. This chain's CDR3 is CASSPTSPLIQETQYF. As DNA, the CDR3 is TGTGCCAGCAGTCCTACTAGCCCTTTAATCCAAGAGACCCAGTACTTC.

The chain carries TRBV27 and TRBJ1-5, with unresolved D. The CDR3 has 12 residues. Trimming removed 5 bases from V and 2 bases from J, with 4 bases in between. Germline CDR1 and CDR2: MNHEY and SMNVEV (reference sequence). CDR3 nucleotide sequence: TGTGCCAGCAGTCGGGGCAATCAGCCCCAGCATTTT. Encoded protein: CASSRGNQPQHF.

The V and J genes are TRBV9 and TRBJ2-2, with 8 nucleotides matching TRBD1. The CDR3 covers 14 residues. The V and J ends lost 5 bases and 9 bases, in that order; junction bases with no gene match: 9. Germline V lookup: CDR1 SGDLS, CDR2 YYNGEE. DNA of the CDR3: TGTGCCAGCAGACATGACAGGGGCGCCAGGGAGCTGTTTTTT. It yields the protein CASRHDRGARELFF.